This T cell receptor beta chain was recovered during a study of blood T cell repertoires in COVID-19. CDR1 and CDR2 (germline): MNHEY, SVGAGI. The ends lost 4 bases at V and 8 bases at J; junction bases unmatched: 4. This CDR3 region has 13 residues. Only a few counts were recorded for this clone. Original data processing: Amplified reference gene primers provided the basis for estimating nucleated cell counts. Profiled with immunoSEQ multiplex PCR; TCRdb holds only in-frame clones, not every one. V and J calls and clone size are as listed in that table; D and trimming were resolved from the DNA. The sample carries approximately 210,000 clones, roughly four fifths recorded once.

Source material: PBMCs or T cells enriched from blood (not recorded which). This clonotype was sampled from a man aged 40-49 years who had recovered from COVID-19. The gene calls are TRBV6-5 and TRBJ1-2; 10 nucleotides agree with TRBD1. The CDR3 loop reads CASSLGQGIGYTF. The CDR3 coding sequence is TGTGCCAGCAGTTTGGGACAGGGGATAGGCTACACCTTC.